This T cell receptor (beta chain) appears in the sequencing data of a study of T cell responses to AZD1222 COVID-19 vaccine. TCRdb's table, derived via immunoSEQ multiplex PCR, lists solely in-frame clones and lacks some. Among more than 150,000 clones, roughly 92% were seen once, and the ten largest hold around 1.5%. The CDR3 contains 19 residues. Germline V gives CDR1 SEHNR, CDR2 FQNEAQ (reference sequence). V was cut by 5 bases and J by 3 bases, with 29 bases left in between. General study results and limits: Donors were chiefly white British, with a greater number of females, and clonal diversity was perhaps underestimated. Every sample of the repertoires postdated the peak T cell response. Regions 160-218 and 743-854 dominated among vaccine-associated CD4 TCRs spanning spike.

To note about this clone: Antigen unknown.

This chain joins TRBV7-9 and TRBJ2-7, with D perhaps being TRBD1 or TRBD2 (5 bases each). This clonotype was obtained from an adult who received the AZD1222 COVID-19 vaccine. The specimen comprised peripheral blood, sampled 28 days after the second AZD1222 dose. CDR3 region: CASSPELGQTDKGSYEQYF. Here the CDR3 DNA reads TGTGCCAGCAGCCCCGAATTAGGGCAGACTGATAAGGGGAGCTACGAGCAGTACTTC.